This T cell receptor (beta chain) was retrieved from a study of CD8 T cells in ankylosing spondylitis. Germline CDR1 reads MNHNS; CDR2 reads SASEGT. V lost 6 bases and J 2 bases, leaving 11 bases between the germline ends. The CDR3 spans 13 residues. In regard to this clonotype: Its antigen remains unknown.

Broader study findings: Fewer than ten highly homologous variants made up a TCR beta motif, and this motif appeared characteristic of ankylosing spondylitis blood.

MiXCR, run by TCRdb on the 5' RACE reads, gives a single entry per CDR3 protein. The repertoire consists of roughly 670,000 distinct CDR3 sequences, with roughly 19% occurring once and the leading ten covering about a fifth. The sample comprised blood, either unsorted or a sorted T cell fraction (not recorded which). This sequence was found in a male donor with ankylosing spondylitis. The genes are TRBV6-1 and TRBJ2-7; TRBD2 might be the D (6 bases). The CDR3 bases are TGTGCCAGCAGCAGATCTAGCGCCTACGAGCAGTACTTC. Protein: CASSRSSAYEQYF.